These 8 T cell receptor beta chains were sequenced from one sample in a study of chemoradiotherapy in HPV16-positive cancers. The assay was immunoSEQ multiplex PCR, and TCRdb's table has in-frame clones only and misses some. This sample carries thousands of clones, around 75% of them seen once, and the ten largest clones take around 9%. Collection took place from a patient who underwent chemoradiotherapy. Receptors were obtained from a human donor with HPV-associated anogenital cancer.

The chain is built from TRBV2 and TRBJ1-5; 7 positions agree with TRBD1. This CDR3 region has 15 residues. The V and J ends lost 4 bases and 3 bases, in that order; junction bases with no gene match: 6. Germline V gives CDR1 SNHLY, CDR2 FYNNEI. For the CDR3, the DNA is TGTGCCAGCAGTGCCTGGACAGGCTACAATCAGCCCCAGCATTTT. Its protein product is CASSAWTGYNQPQHF.

This chain connects TRBV4-2 to TRBJ1-2, with D perhaps TRBD1 (6 bases). The V and J ends lost 1 base and 4 bases respectively, with 10 bases between them. CDR1 LGHNA and CDR2 YNFKEQ come from the germline V gene. The CDR3 covers 14 residues. CDR3 loop: CASSQGGGLYGYTF. The CDR3 DNA sequence: TGTGCCAGCAGCCAAGGGGGGGGGCTCTATGGCTACACCTTC.

The V gene is TRBV15, the J gene TRBJ1-5, with TRBD1 as a possible D gene (6 bases). CDR3 length equals 15 residues. The V gene lost 5 bases and the J gene lost 6 bases, with 17 bases spanning the gap. The germline V gene has CDR1 LNHNV and CDR2 YYDKDF (reference sequence). The CDR3 spells CATSREQGISQPQHF. DNA for the CDR3: TGTGCCACCAGCCGCGAACAGGGAATTAGTCAGCCCCAGCATTTT.

The V gene is TRBV29-1, the J gene TRBJ2-3; 9 nucleotides align to TRBD1. The CDR3 sequence is 14 residues long. Unmatched junction bases numbered 4, after V lost 6 bases and J lost 0 bases. Per germline, CDR1 SQVTM and CDR2 ANQGSEA. DNA of the CDR3: TGCAGCGTCGGGACAGGGATTAGCACAGATACGCAGTATTTT. It translates to CSVGTGISTDTQYF.

The rearrangement links TRBV2 to TRBJ1-1, with 12 bases lining up with TRBD1. J lost 5 bases, V lost 4 bases, and 2 bases had no gene match. This CDR3 is 14 amino acids long. CDR1 is SNHLY and CDR2 is FYNNEI in the germline V gene. In DNA form, the CDR3 reads TGTGCCAGCAGTGGGGACAGGGGGCTAACTGAAGCTTTCTTT. This encodes CASSGDRGLTEAFF. The full variable domain, its missing parts supplied by reference TRBV2 and TRBJ1-1, is EPEVTQTPSHQVTQMGQEVILRCVPISNHLYFYWYRQILGQKVEFLVSFYNNEISEKSEIFDDQFSVERPDGSNFTLKIRSTKLEDSAMYFCASSGDRGLTEAFFGQGTRLTVV.

The chain combines TRBV4-3 with TRBJ1-2; 7 nucleotides line up with TRBD1. The CDR3 runs to 14 residues. V lost 2 bases and J lost 5; bases outside the gene matches: 5. The germline V gene has CDR1 LGHNA and CDR2 YSLEER. CDR3 coding DNA: TGCGCCAGCAGCCAAAATACAGGGGAATATGGCTACACCTTC. Protein sequence: CASSQNTGEYGYTF.

The CDR3 DNA reads TGTGCCAGCAGTGAACTAGCGGGGGGTGTGGAGACCCAGTACTTC. Translation gives CASSELAGGVETQYF. The chain combines TRBV6-1 with TRBJ2-5; TRBD2 matches 11 bases. The V segment lost 2 bases and the J segment 5 bases; nucleotides outside the gene matches: 4. Germline CDR1 is MNHNS and CDR2 is SASEGT. The CDR3 length is 15 residues.

V usage is TRBV30 and J usage is TRBJ2-7; D remains unclear. Deletions cut 5 bases from V and 0 bases from J, with 8 bases between. This CDR3 spans 12 amino acids. CDR1 is GTSNPN and CDR2 is SVGIG in the germline V gene (reference sequence). CDR3 nucleotide sequence: TGTGCCTGGGACGTAAGCTCCTACGAGCAGTACTTC. Translating it yields CAWDVSSYEQYF. Together with reference TRBV30 and TRBJ2-7, the CDR3 gives the full variable domain: SQTIHQWPATLVQPVGSPLSLECTVEGTSNPNLYWYRQAAGRGLQLLFYSVGIGQISSEVPQNLSASRPQDRQFILSSKKLLLSDSGFYLCAWDVSSYEQYFGPGTRLTVT.